Listed below are T cell receptor beta chains from one sample, sequenced in a study of T cell changes during pregnancy in multiple sclerosis. Data came from immunoSEQ multiplex PCR; TCRdb stores just in-frame clones and leaves some out. The sample holds 40,000 to 50,000 clones, less than 95% seen once. This specimen was CD8+ T cells from peripheral blood mononuclear cells, taken in the first trimester of pregnancy. These receptor sequences come from a female donor with multiple sclerosis, enrolled in a pregnancy study. CDR3s include the opening cysteine and the closing phenylalanine or tryptophan. The D gene is left open where the match is weak.

V gene,J gene,D gene,CDR3 DNA,CDR3 protein
TRBV7-9,TRBJ1-5,NA,TGTGCCAGCAGTTCCTGGACAGAAAAGAATCAGCCCCAGCATTTT,CASSSWTEKNQPQHF
TRBV25-1,TRBJ2-7,NA,TGTGCCAGCAGTGAACGGGGGGCAACCTACGAGCAGTACTTC,CASSERGATYEQYF
TRBV6-1,TRBJ2-7,TRBD1,TGTGCCAGCAGTGAAGGCGGGACAGGGGGCAGGAGAGACGAGCAGTACTTC,CASSEGGTGGRRDEQYF
TRBV7-6,TRBJ2-3,NA,TGTGCCAGCAGCTCGTACACAGATACGCAGTATTTT,CASSSYTDTQYF
TRBV4-2,TRBJ1-4,TRBD1,TGTGCCAGCAGCCAAGGAGACAGGGAGAGTGAAAAACTGTTTTTT,CASSQGDRESEKLFF
TRBV5-4,TRBJ2-7,TRBD2,TGTGCCAGCAGCTTCCGGGACTACCCCTACGAGCAGTACTTC,CASSFRDYPYEQYF
TRBV19,TRBJ2-7,TRBD2,TGTGCCAGTAGTTGGACTAGCGGGTCCTACGAGCAGTACTTC,CASSWTSGSYEQYF
TRBV9,TRBJ1-2,TRBD1,TGTGCCAGCAGGACAGGGGAAACGGAAAACTATGGCTACACCTTC,CASRTGETENYGYTF
TRBV29-1,TRBJ2-7,NA,TGCAGCGTTGAGGAGATGGGGAGAGGCTACGAGCAGTACTTC,CSVEEMGRGYEQYF
TRBV6-1,TRBJ2-3,TRBD2,TGTGCCAGCAGTGAATTACTAGCGGGAGGGTCAGATACGCAGTATTTT,CASSELLAGGSDTQYF
TRBV5-8,TRBJ1-5,TRBD1,TGTGCCAGCAGCGTCAGGGGGAATAGCAATCAGCCCCAGCATTTT,CASSVRGNSNQPQHF
TRBV14,TRBJ2-1,NA,TGTGCCAGCAGCCAAGATGGGTGGGGGCGAGGTAATGAGCAGTTCTTC,CASSQDGWGRGNEQFF
TRBV10-3,TRBJ2-1,TRBD2,TGTGCCACCACTCCCGGGACTAGCGGGAGTCCGGTGGGTAATGAGCAGTTCTTC,CATTPGTSGSPVGNEQFF